The 27 T cell receptor beta chains presented below share a single source sample, sequenced in a study of blood T cell repertoires in COVID-19. Libraries were prepared by immunoSEQ multiplex PCR; TCRdb keeps only in-frame clonotypes and omits some of them. The data hold about 140,000 clones, with under 85% observed a single time. Sequencing used peripheral blood. The receptors shown here come from a man aged 45-60 years with active or convalescent COVID-19.

This chain joins TRBV5-1 and TRBJ2-3; D is undetermined. Per the germline V gene, CDR1 is SGHRS and CDR2 is YFSETQ. V gave up 0 bases and J gave up 6 bases, with 11 bases separating them. This CDR3 comprises 14 residues. The CDR3 region has the DNA TGCGCCAGCAGCTTGGGTAGTTCTGAGGATACGCAGTATTTT. The encoded protein is CASSLGSSEDTQYF.

The rearrangement uses TRBV3-1 (or the pseudogene TRBV3-2) and TRBJ2-1; TRBD2 matches 11 bases. Looked up from germline, CDR1 is LGHDT and CDR2 is YNNKEL (reference sequence). The CDR3 runs 20 residues. J lost 0 bases, V lost 3 bases, and 13 bases had no gene match. The CDR3 region has the DNA TGTGCCAGCAGCCATCCAAAGACGACTAGCGGGAAGAGCTCCTACAATGAGCAGTTCTTC. Protein product: CASSHPKTTSGKSSYNEQFF.

The chain joins TRBV19 to TRBJ1-1, with TRBD1 identical over 8 bases. J was trimmed by 1 base and V by 6 bases; bases with no gene match: 4. The CDR3 sequence is 14 residues long. Germline CDR1 and CDR2: LNHDA and SQIVND (reference sequence). CDR3 coding DNA: TGTGCCAGTAGGCAGGACAGGGCGAACACTGAAGCTTTCTTT. Translating gives CASRQDRANTEAFF.

The J gene is TRBJ2-1, the V gene TRBV29-1; 8 bases fit TRBD2. Germline V CDR1 and CDR2: SQVTM, ANQGSEA. The CDR3 extends over 14 amino acids. V lost 7 bases and J lost 2; bases outside the gene matches: 7. The CDR3 loop reads CSGTGLEAYNEQFF. CDR3 DNA sequence: TGCAGCGGGACGGGACTAGAGGCCTACAATGAGCAGTTCTTC.

The chain has TRBV9 and TRBJ2-1; 13 nucleotides line up with TRBD2. The V and J ends lost 4 bases and 9 bases, in that order; junction bases with no gene match: 13. Per germline, CDR1 SGDLS and CDR2 YYNGEE. CDR3 length equals 17 residues. CDR3 coding DNA: TGTGCCAGCAGCCCGGGGACTAGCGGGACAGTCTGGGGTGAGCAGTTCTTC. Protein: CASSPGTSGTVWGEQFF.

This clone was seen only a few times. The V call is TRBV6-5, the J call TRBJ2-7, with D possibly being TRBD1 (6 bases). Germline CDR1 reads MNHEY; CDR2 reads SVGAGI. The V and J ends lost 6 bases and 5 bases respectively, with 17 bases between them. CDR3 length equals 14 residues. The chain's CDR3 is CASRPSGTIDEQYF. In DNA form, the CDR3 reads TGTGCCAGCAGACCATCCGGGACAATCGACGAGCAGTACTTC.

Details on this clone: The identical CDR3 is also encoded by other nucleotide sequences in the sample. The rearrangement uses TRBV7-2 and TRBJ2-5, with a possible D match to TRBD2 (6 bases). This CDR3 is built from 13 residues. CDR1 is SGHTA and CDR2 is FQGNSA in the germline V gene. Trimming removed 2 bases at V and 5 bases at J, with 9 bases between. CDR3: CASSLTGAETQYF. DNA for the CDR3: TGTGCCAGCAGCTTAACGGGAGCCGAGACCCAGTACTTC. The full variable domain, in which reference TRBV7-2 and TRBJ2-5 provide the parts outside the CDR3, is GAGVSQSPSNKVTEKGKDVELRCDPISGHTALYWYRQSLGQGLEFLIYFQGNSAPDKSGLPSDRFSAERTGGSVSTLTIQRTQQEDSAVYLCASSLTGAETQYFGPGTRLLVL.

The chain carries TRBV28 and TRBJ1-1; D gene unclear. The CDR3 contains 13 residues. Trimming pared 2 bases from V and 9 bases from J, leaving 13 bases between. Germline assignment: CDR1 MDHEN and CDR2 SYDVKM. CDR3 loop: CASSLAGRTKAFF. CDR3 nucleotides: TGTGCCAGCAGTTTAGCGGGGAGGACTAAAGCTTTCTTT.

Comment on this clone: At one end, the junction sequence differs from germline, possibly due to a read error. CDR3 sequence reads: CASSPPRGSRDTQYF. As DNA, the CDR3 is TGTGCCAGCAGCCCCCCTCGGGGGAGCAGAGATACGCAGTATTTT. The chain recombines TRBV5-8 with TRBJ2-3, with D perhaps TRBD2 (6 bases). This CDR3 region has 15 residues. Per the germline V gene, CDR1 is SGHTS and CDR2 is YDEGEE.

The J gene is TRBJ2-3, the V gene TRBV4-2, with a weak D call TRBD2 (5 bases). V was pared by 0 bases and J by 6 bases, with 13 bases between. The CDR3 is 15 residues long. Germline-derived CDR1 and CDR2 are LGHNA and YNFKEQ. CDR3 bases: TGTGCCAGCAGCCAAGACTTTCGGGGATCTGATACGCAGTATTTT. Its translation is CASSQDFRGSDTQYF.

There are a few counts of this clone. The rearrangement links TRBV7-2 to TRBJ2-2; D is unclear. From germline, CDR1 is SGHTA and CDR2 FQGNSA. The CDR3 has 14 residues. V lost 4 bases and J 5 bases, leaving 11 bases between the germline ends. For the CDR3, the DNA is TGTGCCAGCAGCTCGGCCCCCAGGACCGGGGAGCTGTTTTTT. Amino acid sequence: CASSSAPRTGELFF.

Regarding this clone: Germline is not matched at one junction end, which may reflect a read error. The chain links TRBV6-6 to TRBJ2-3; 9 bases are a match to TRBD2. Per the germline V gene, CDR1 is MNHNY and CDR2 is SVGAGI (reference sequence). CDR3 length: 17 residues. The CDR3 region is CASSRLAGRYSTDTQYF. The CDR3 DNA follows: TGTGCTAGCAGTCGCCTAGCGGGGCGATATAGCACAGATACGCAGTATTTT.

The genes are TRBV19 and TRBJ1-2, with a tentative D call TRBD1 (6 bases). Germline values: CDR1 LNHDA, CDR2 SQIVND (reference sequence). The CDR3 spans 14 residues. V lost 5 bases and J 5 bases, leaving 15 bases between the germline ends. CDR3 bases: TGTGCCAGTAGTCCGCGCTCACAGGGATATGGCTACACCTTC. Amino acids: CASSPRSQGYGYTF.

The CDR3 region has the DNA TGTGCCAGCTCACCAGTAGCAACATATGGCTACACCTTC. Its translation: CASSPVATYGYTF. The rearrangement uses TRBV18 and TRBJ1-2; no reliable D call. Trimming pared 2 bases from V and 5 bases from J, leaving 9 bases between. The CDR3 is 13 residues long. Germline V lookup: CDR1 KGHSH, CDR2 LQKENI. Complete variable domain (other parts from reference TRBV18 and TRBJ1-2): NAGVMQNPRHLVRRRGQEARLRCSPMKGHSHVYWYRQLPEEGLKFMVYLQKENIIDESGMPKERFSAEFPKEGPSILRIQQVVRGDSAAYFCASSPVATYGYTFGSGTRLTVV.

This chain connects TRBV5-4 to TRBJ2-1; 10 bases match TRBD2. The length of the CDR3 is 15 residues. CDR1 and CDR2 from the germline V gene are SGHNT and YYREEE (reference sequence). V shed 3 bases and J 9 bases; nucleotides not matched to a gene: 9. CDR3 protein: CASSSSGRALIEQFF. CDR3 bases: TGTGCCAGCAGCTCCAGCGGGAGGGCCCTCATTGAGCAGTTCTTC.

The CDR3 is CASSVGAMNTEAFF. DNA for the CDR3: TGTGCCAGCAGCGTGGGGGCCATGAACACTGAAGCTTTCTTT. J is TRBJ1-1 and V is TRBV9; D perhaps matches TRBD1 (6 bases). The V and J ends lost 2 bases and 0 bases respectively, with 8 bases between them. The CDR3 is 14 amino acids. The V gene's germline CDR1 is SGDLS and CDR2 YYNGEE.

In DNA form, the CDR3 reads TGCGCCAGCAGGGTAGCGGGGGACTCCTACGAGCAGTACTTC. Residues: CASRVAGDSYEQYF. The chain combines TRBV10-2 with TRBJ2-7; TRBD2 agrees at 9 bases. With 6 bases clipped from V and 0 bases from J, the junction kept 3 bases outside the gene matches. Germline loops: CDR1 WSHSY, CDR2 SAAADI. This CDR3 comprises 14 residues.

The V gene is TRBV9, the J gene TRBJ1-4; 7 bases fit TRBD1. The CDR3 has 16 residues. The trim removed 4 bases at V and 0 bases at J, leaving 6 bases unmatched. Germline lookup yields CDR1 SGDLS and CDR2 YYNGEE. CDR3 sequence: CASSTRTGPTNEKLFF. The CDR3 nucleotides read TGTGCCAGCAGCACCAGGACAGGCCCAACTAATGAAAAACTGTTTTTT.

The CDR3 sequence is CASSLAGGSDEQYF. The CDR3 DNA sequence: TGTGCCAGCAGTTTAGCAGGGGGGTCGGACGAGCAGTACTTC. This sequence joins TRBV28 and TRBJ2-7; possible D gene TRBD1, 7 bases. V lost 2 bases, J lost 5 bases, and 13 bases lay in between. This CDR3 has 14 residues. Germline V gene lookup returns CDR1 MDHEN and CDR2 SYDVKM.

V and J are TRBV18 and TRBJ1-5; 7 bases line up with TRBD1. J was trimmed by 5 bases and V by 4 bases; bases with no gene match: 14. The CDR3 is 17 residues long. The germline V gene has CDR1 KGHSH and CDR2 LQKENI. The CDR3 reads CASSLGASGQRYQPQHF. CDR3 coding DNA: TGTGCCAGCTCACTTGGGGCATCGGGACAGAGATATCAGCCCCAGCATTTT.

This clone is a singleton in its sample. V is TRBV5-1 and J is TRBJ2-1; 8 bases line up with TRBD2. Unmatched junction bases numbered 11, after V lost 4 bases and J lost 2 bases. This CDR3 region has 17 residues. Germline CDR1 and CDR2: SGHRS and YFSETQ. The CDR3 nucleotides are TGCGCCAGCAGCCCAGCCATAGCGGGAACGACCTACAATGAGCAGTTCTTC. It specifies CASSPAIAGTTYNEQFF.

This sequence joins TRBV29-1 and TRBJ1-6; 9 nucleotides align to TRBD1. Germline-derived CDR1 and CDR2 are SQVTM and ANQGSEA. V lost 6 bases, J lost 7 bases, and 4 bases stayed unmatched. The CDR3 spans 13 residues. The DNA for the CDR3 is TGCAGCGTAGGGACAGGGTTAAATTCACCCCTCCACTTT. The encoded protein is CSVGTGLNSPLHF.

The DNA of the CDR3 is TGTGCCAGCTCACTCCGAGACCTGACAGCCATAGCTTTCTTT. Translated, it gives CASSLRDLTAIAFF. The chain uses TRBV18 and TRBJ1-1; possible D gene TRBD1, 5 bases. In germline, CDR1 is KGHSH, CDR2 LQKENI. This CDR3 has 14 amino acids. Trimming removed 4 bases at V and 10 bases at J, with 19 bases between.

The chain couples TRBV7-8 to TRBJ2-7, with D possibly matching TRBD1 (5 bases). The CDR3 spans 14 residues. Germline lookup yields CDR1 SGHVS and CDR2 FQNEAQ. V gave up 5 bases and J gave up 7 bases, with 18 bases separating them. Written as DNA, the CDR3 is TGTGCCAGCAGCCTTGGACGGACGGCAGGGGAGCAGTACTTC. Amino acids: CASSLGRTAGEQYF.

This chain uses TRBV24-1 with TRBJ2-1; D ambiguous. CDR3 size: 13 residues. The V and J ends lost 5 bases and 8 bases respectively, with 12 bases between them. Germline V lookup: CDR1 KGHDR, CDR2 SFDVKD. The CDR3 spells CATSGPENHEQFF. Here the CDR3 DNA reads TGTGCCACCAGTGGCCCAGAAAACCATGAGCAGTTCTTC.

This clone appeared a few times. The V gene is TRBV4-1, the J gene TRBJ1-2; 10 positions agree with TRBD1. Looked up from germline, CDR1 is MGHRA and CDR2 is YSYEKL. This CDR3 has 16 residues. V shed 1 base and J 8 bases; nucleotides not matched to a gene: 10. The CDR3 region has the DNA TGCGCCAGCAGCCAAGTTGCCCCGGACAGGGGGGGCGGCTACACCTTC. It yields the protein CASSQVAPDRGGGYTF.

V gene TRBV19 combines with J gene TRBJ1-3, with D possibly being TRBD1 (6 bases). The CDR3 covers 14 residues. Germline CDR1 LNHDA, CDR2 SQIVND (reference sequence). The V end was cut by 5 bases, the J end by 0 bases, with 8 bases between. CDR3 in DNA: TGTGCCAGTAGTTTGGACAGCTCTGGAAACACCATATATTTT. The encoded protein is CASSLDSSGNTIYF. Supplemented by reference TRBV19 and TRBJ1-3, the full variable domain reads DGGITQSPKYLFRKEGQNVTLSCEQNLNHDAMYWYRQDPGQGLRLIYYSQIVNDFQKGDIAEGYSVSREKKESFPLTVTSAQKNPTAFYLCASSLDSSGNTIYFGEGSWLTVV.